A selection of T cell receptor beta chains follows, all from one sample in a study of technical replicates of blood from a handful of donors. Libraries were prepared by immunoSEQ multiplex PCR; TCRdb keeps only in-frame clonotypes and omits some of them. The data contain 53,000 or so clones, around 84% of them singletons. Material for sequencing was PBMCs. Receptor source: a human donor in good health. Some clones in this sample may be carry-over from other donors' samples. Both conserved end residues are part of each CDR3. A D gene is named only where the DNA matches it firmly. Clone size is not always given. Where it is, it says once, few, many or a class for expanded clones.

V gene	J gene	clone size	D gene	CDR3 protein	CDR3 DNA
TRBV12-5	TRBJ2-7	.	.	CASGLSHYEQYF	TGTGCTAGTGGTTTGTCCCACTACGAGCAGTACTTC
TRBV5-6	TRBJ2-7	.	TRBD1	CASSGWDRAYEQYF	TGTGCCAGCAGCGGATGGGACAGAGCCTACGAGCAGTACTTC
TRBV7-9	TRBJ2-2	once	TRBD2	CASKLAGGHGELFF	TGTGCCAGCAAACTAGCGGGGGGGCACGGGGAGCTGTTTTTT
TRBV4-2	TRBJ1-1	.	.	CASSQDLSENTEAFF	TGTGCCAGCAGCCAAGATCTATCTGAGAACACTGAAGCTTTCTTT
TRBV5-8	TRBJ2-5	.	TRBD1	CASSSGTGGGETQYF	TGTGCCAGCAGCTCCGGGACAGGGGGGGGCGAGACCCAGTACTTC
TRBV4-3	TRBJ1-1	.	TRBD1	CASSHFPGQGSTEAFF	TGCGCCAGCAGCCACTTTCCGGGACAGGGGAGCACTGAAGCTTTCTTT
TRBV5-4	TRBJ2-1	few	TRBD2	CASSRTSGGYNEQFF	TGTGCCAGCAGCCGGACTAGCGGGGGTTACAATGAGCAGTTCTTC
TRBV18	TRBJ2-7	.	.	CASSQGGGAYEQYF	TGTGCCAGCTCACAGGGAGGGGGGGCCTACGAGCAGTACTTC
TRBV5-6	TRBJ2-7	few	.	CASTRGELLYEQYF	TGTGCCAGCACCCGCGGAGAGTTACTCTACGAGCAGTACTTC
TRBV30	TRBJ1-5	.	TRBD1	CAWTEGQGYQPQHF	TGTGCCTGGACAGAGGGACAGGGGTATCAGCCCCAGCATTTT
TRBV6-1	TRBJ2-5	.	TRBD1	CASSQGQGPNQETQYF	TGTGCCAGCAGTCAAGGACAGGGGCCGAATCAAGAGACCCAGTACTTC
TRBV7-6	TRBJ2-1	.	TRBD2	CASSSGTSGGNEQFF	TGTGCCAGCAGCTCTGGGACTAGCGGGGGAAATGAGCAGTTCTTC
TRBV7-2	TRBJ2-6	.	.	CASSLAVTDSSVLTF	TGTGCCAGCAGCTTAGCTGTAACCGACTCTAGCGTCCTGACTTTC
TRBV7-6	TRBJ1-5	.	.	CASSLGGLGQPQHF	TGTGCCAGCAGCTTAGGCGGGCTCGGTCAGCCCCAGCATTTT
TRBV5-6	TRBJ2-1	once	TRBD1	CASSLGWTGSYNEQFF	TGTGCCAGCAGCTTGGGCTGGACAGGATCCTACAATGAGCAGTTCTTC
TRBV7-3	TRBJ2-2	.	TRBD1	CASSLGPRTGKIGELFF	TGTGCCAGCAGCTTAGGCCCCAGGACAGGGAAGATCGGGGAGCTGTTTTTT